This TCR beta chain was sequenced for a study of shared clonotypes between healthy human individuals. The CDR3 length is 13 residues. With V trimmed by 6 bases and J by 5 bases, 6 bases remained unmatched. Germline-derived CDR1 and CDR2 are MNHEY and SVGAGI. Sequencing used immunoSEQ multiplex PCR; TCRdb keeps in-frame clones, though not all of them. Here the sample spans just over 2,000,000 clones, 95% being singletons. The chain recombines TRBV6-5 with TRBJ2-7; TRBD2 matches at 8 bases. The sequence derives from a man younger than 35 in good health. The sequenced sample was naive CD4+ T cells sorted from blood. As for subset: CD45RA+ positively selected. This CDR3 reads CASSGAGVHEQYF. DNA of the CDR3: TGTGCCAGCAGCGGAGCGGGAGTTCACGAGCAGTACTTC.